These T cell receptor beta chains were read from a single sample in a study of shared clonotypes between healthy human individuals. TCRdb keeps only in-frame clones here, not all; method: immunoSEQ multiplex PCR. The data hold millions of clones, with roughly 94% observed a single time. Material for sequencing was naive CD4+ T cells sorted from blood. The receptor source for this set is a man aged 18-30 years in good health. Both conserved end residues are part of each CDR3. D genes are given only for firm matches. Some rows have no size entry. The others give once, few or many, or a class for an expanded clone.

j_call clone_size v_call d_call cdr3_nt cdr3_aa
TRBJ2-5 - TRBV5-1 TRBD2 TGCGCCAGCAGCACCGGACTAGCGGGGGGACAAGAGACCCAGTACTTC CASSTGLAGGQETQYF
TRBJ2-7 once TRBV25-1 TRBD2 TGTGCCAGCAGAGAAGGAGCGGGGGGACCCTACGAGCAGTACTTC CASREGAGGPYEQYF
TRBJ2-7 - TRBV18 TRBD2 TGTGCCACCTCAAGCGGGAGTAGTTACGAGCAGTACTTC CATSSGSSYEQYF
TRBJ2-1 - TRBV2 TRBD2 TGTGCCAGGAGGACTAGCGGGAACAATGAGCAGTTCTTC CARRTSGNNEQFF
TRBJ2-7 - TRBV6-5 TRBD2 TGTGCCAGCAGCTTGACTAGCGGTTCCTACGAGCAGTACTTC CASSLTSGSYEQYF
TRBJ2-2 - TRBV5-1 - TGCGCCAGCAGCTTGGTAGGGGGTGACACCGGGGAGCTGTTTTTT CASSLVGGDTGELFF
TRBJ1-1 - TRBV5-4 - TGTGCCAGCAGTCAAATGTGGAACACTGAAGCTTTCTTT CASSQMWNTEAFF
TRBJ2-5 - TRBV7-2 - TGTGCCAGCAGATTAAGGGGAAGTGAGACCCAGTACTTC CASRLRGSETQYF
TRBJ2-7 - TRBV6-6 - TGTGCCAGCACCCCCGACTCGAGCTCCTACGAGCAGTACTTC CASTPDSSSYEQYF
TRBJ1-2 - TRBV6-5 TRBD1 TGTGCCAGCAGTTACCAGGGGACAGCTAACTATGGCTACACCTTC CASSYQGTANYGYTF
TRBJ2-1 - TRBV7-8 TRBD1 TGTGCCAGCAGCACAGGACAGGTGGTGGATGAGCAGTTCTTC CASSTGQVVDEQFF
TRBJ2-2 - TRBV2 - TGTGCCAGCAGTGAGTTTAGCGGAAACACCGGGGAGCTGTTTTTT CASSEFSGNTGELFF
TRBJ2-3 - TRBV5-1 TRBD2 TGCGCCAGCAGCCCATCGGGGGGAGGGCCCTCAGATACGCAGTATTTT CASSPSGGGPSDTQYF
TRBJ1-2 - TRBV4-1 - TGCGCCAGCAGCCAAGATAGGTCGCTGAGAGGCTATGGCTACACCTTC CASSQDRSLRGYGYTF
TRBJ1-4 - TRBV5-6 - TGTGCCAGCAGCTTTCGACAGGCTGGAACTAATGAAAAACTGTTTTTT CASSFRQAGTNEKLFF
TRBJ2-3 - TRBV19 TRBD2 TGTGCCAGTAGTACCACTAGCGGGGGAACAGATACGCAGTATTTT CASSTTSGGTDTQYF
TRBJ1-2 - TRBV6-1 - TGTGCCAGCAGCCGTCAGGGCGGGGGCTACACCTTC CASSRQGGGYTF
TRBJ1-5 - TRBV6-5 - TGTGCCAGCAGCCGCGGGGGGAGCAATCAGCCCCAGCATTTT CASSRGGSNQPQHF
TRBJ2-2 - TRBV6-1 - TGTGCCAGCAGTGATAGGACATGGAACACCGGGGAGCTGTTTTTT CASSDRTWNTGELFF
TRBJ2-3 - TRBV27 TRBD2 TGTGCCAGCAGACGGACTAGCGGGGGGCGGGATACGCAGTATTTT CASRRTSGGRDTQYF
TRBJ2-7 - TRBV6-1 TRBD1 TGTGCCAGCAGTGGGGACAGGGGCCGCGAGCAGTACTTC CASSGDRGREQYF
TRBJ2-5 - TRBV5-1 - TGCGCCAGCCGTGGGTCCGTGGGGGCCCAGTACTTC CASRGSVGAQYF
TRBJ2-7 - TRBV7-9 TRBD2 TGTGCCAGCAGCTTAGCGTACGGGACTAGCGGGGGCCTTCTTGACGAGCAGTACTTC CASSLAYGTSGGLLDEQYF
TRBJ1-2 - TRBV6-5 TRBD1 TGTGCCAGCATTTCGGGGACAGCCATATACACCTTC CASISGTAIYTF
TRBJ2-5 - TRBV4-1 TRBD1 TGCGCCAGCAGCCACCTCACAGGGGCCCCGGAGACCCAGTACTTC CASSHLTGAPETQYF
TRBJ1-2 - TRBV4-3 - TGCGCCAGCAGCCAAGATTTTAGGGGCGACTATGGCTACACCTTC CASSQDFRGDYGYTF
TRBJ2-5 - TRBV11-2 - TGTGCCAGCAGCTTAGAGGGGCAGGCTCAAGAGACCCAGTACTTC CASSLEGQAQETQYF
TRBJ2-7 - TRBV7-3 - TGTGCCAGCAGCTTAGGAACAGGCTACGAGCAGTACTTC CASSLGTGYEQYF
TRBJ1-2 - TRBV6-6 - TGTGCCAGCAGTTACGTGGGGGCCAACTATGGCTACACCTTC CASSYVGANYGYTF
TRBJ1-1 - TRBV28 - TGTGCCAGCAGTTTAAAGGCGGTCGGGGTCACTGAAGCTTTCTTT CASSLKAVGVTEAFF
TRBJ1-4 - TRBV5-1 - TGCGCCAGCAGGGCCCTAAGGTCAACTAATGAAAAACTGTTTTTT CASRALRSTNEKLFF
TRBJ2-7 - TRBV5-1 TRBD1 TGCGCCAGCAGCCTACAGACAGGGGGCAGCTACGAGCAGTACTTC CASSLQTGGSYEQYF
TRBJ2-7 once TRBV5-1 TRBD2 TGCGCCAGCAGCTTGGCCGGGACTAGCGAGCAGTACTTC CASSLAGTSEQYF
TRBJ2-5 - TRBV4-3 TRBD2 TGCGCCAGCAGCCAAGCCGGACTAGGGAAAGAGACCCAGTACTTC CASSQAGLGKETQYF
TRBJ2-7 - TRBV10-3 TRBD2 TGTGCCATCAGTGAGTCCACTAGCGCGATCTACGAGCAGTACTTC CAISESTSAIYEQYF
TRBJ2-7 - TRBV4-3 - TGCGCCAGCAGCCCCCACGGGGGCGAGCAGTACTTC CASSPHGGEQYF
TRBJ1-6 - TRBV19 - TGTGCCAGTAGTCCGGGGGGGTGGAATTCACCCCTCCACTTT CASSPGGWNSPLHF
TRBJ1-6 - TRBV10-3 - TGTGCCATCAGTGAGGAAAGGGATAGTTCACCCCTCCACTTT CAISEERDSSPLHF